A selection of T cell receptor beta chains follows, all from one sample in a study of neurological immune-mediated disorders. TCRdb re-derived calls from the 5' RACE reads in MiXCR, one entry per CDR3 protein. The repertoire holds 70,000 to 95,000 distinct CDR3 sequences, with around an eighth as singletons. Specimen: PBMCs. These receptors were obtained from a woman aged 45-60 years in good health. CDR3s include the opening cysteine and the closing phenylalanine or tryptophan. D genes are given only for firm matches. A row's size may be missing; if present it is once, few, many or a size class.

CDR3nt: TGTGCCAGCAGTAGGGGTCTAGCGGGAGAAACCACAGATACGCAGTATTTT
CDR3aa: CASSRGLAGETTDTQYF
j_gene: TRBJ2-3
d_gene: TRBD2
abundance: few
v_gene: TRBV6-4

CDR3nt: TGTGCCAGTAGAACCGGGACAGGGAATGGCTACACCTTC
CDR3aa: CASRTGTGNGYTF
j_gene: TRBJ1-2
d_gene: TRBD1
abundance: many
v_gene: TRBV19

CDR3nt: TGCGCCAGCAGTGAGTCCCCCGGCGTCCCAGGGACTGAAGCTTTCTTT
CDR3aa: CASSESPGVPGTEAFF
j_gene: TRBJ1-1
d_gene: -
abundance: -
v_gene: TRBV10-1

CDR3nt: TGCAGTGCTCGAGGACTAGCGGGAGCAACAGATACGCAGTATTTT
CDR3aa: CSARGLAGATDTQYF
j_gene: TRBJ2-3
d_gene: TRBD2
abundance: many
v_gene: TRBV20-1

CDR3nt: TGTGCCAGCAGCTTAACCGGGACTAGCGGGTACGAGCAGTACTTC
CDR3aa: CASSLTGTSGYEQYF
j_gene: TRBJ2-7
d_gene: TRBD2
abundance: medium-sized
v_gene: TRBV5-6

CDR3nt: TGTGCCACCGCAAGTGCAGAGCTGTATGAGACCCAGTACTTC
CDR3aa: CATASAELYETQYF
j_gene: TRBJ2-5
d_gene: -
abundance: many
v_gene: TRBV24-1

CDR3nt: TGCAGTGCTAGTGTTGGAGGAACAGATACGCAGTATTTT
CDR3aa: CSASVGGTDTQYF
j_gene: TRBJ2-3
d_gene: -
abundance: few
v_gene: TRBV20-1

CDR3nt: TGTGCCAGCAGCCAAGAAGTGGATTACAATGAGCAGTTCTTC
CDR3aa: CASSQEVDYNEQFF
j_gene: TRBJ2-1
d_gene: -
abundance: many
v_gene: TRBV14

CDR3nt: TGTGCCAGCTCACCTGGAGGTTATGGCAATCAGCCCCAGCATTTT
CDR3aa: CASSPGGYGNQPQHF
j_gene: TRBJ1-5
d_gene: -
abundance: many
v_gene: TRBV18

CDR3nt: TGTGCCAGCAGCTTAAGGTGGACAGGGGAAGAGACCCAGTACTTC
CDR3aa: CASSLRWTGEETQYF
j_gene: TRBJ2-5
d_gene: TRBD1
abundance: many
v_gene: TRBV11-2

CDR3nt: TGTGCCAGCAGTTTGTCAAGGAATAGCAATCAGCCCCAGCATTTT
CDR3aa: CASSLSRNSNQPQHF
j_gene: TRBJ1-5
d_gene: -
abundance: many
v_gene: TRBV12-3/TRBV12-4

CDR3nt: TGTGCCACCAGTGACCCCTTGGCGGGAATCACAGATACGCAGTATTTT
CDR3aa: CATSDPLAGITDTQYF
j_gene: TRBJ2-3
d_gene: -
abundance: many
v_gene: TRBV24-1

CDR3nt: TGTGCCAGCAGAGCGACAGGGATCTCGTACGAGCAGTACTTC
CDR3aa: CASRATGISYEQYF
j_gene: TRBJ2-7
d_gene: TRBD1
abundance: -
v_gene: TRBV12-3/TRBV12-4

CDR3nt: TGTGCCAGCAGCGGGACTTACAATGAGCAGTTCTTC
CDR3aa: CASSGTYNEQFF
j_gene: TRBJ2-1
d_gene: -
abundance: many
v_gene: TRBV9

CDR3nt: TGCGCCAGCAGCTTTTTTGGACTAGCGGGGGAAGAGACCCAGTACTTC
CDR3aa: CASSFFGLAGEETQYF
j_gene: TRBJ2-5
d_gene: TRBD2
abundance: many
v_gene: TRBV5-1

CDR3nt: TGCGCCAGCAGCTGGGGGGGCCACGAGCAGTACTTC
CDR3aa: CASSWGGHEQYF
j_gene: TRBJ2-7
d_gene: -
abundance: many
v_gene: TRBV5-1

CDR3nt: TGTGCCAGCAGCTACCGACAGGGGGAGAACACCGGGGAGCTGTTTTTT
CDR3aa: CASSYRQGENTGELFF
j_gene: TRBJ2-2
d_gene: TRBD1
abundance: many
v_gene: TRBV7-6

CDR3nt: TGTGCCAGCAGTTCGGGAGATAATTCACCCCTCCACTTT
CDR3aa: CASSSGDNSPLHF
j_gene: TRBJ1-6
d_gene: -
abundance: many
v_gene: TRBV28

CDR3nt: TGCGCCAGCAGCTTTGACACCTACAATGAGCAGTTCTTC
CDR3aa: CASSFDTYNEQFF
j_gene: TRBJ2-1
d_gene: -
abundance: -
v_gene: TRBV5-1

CDR3nt: TGCGCCAGCAGCTTGGGGGCCTCCACTGAAGCTTTCTTT
CDR3aa: CASSLGASTEAFF
j_gene: TRBJ1-1
d_gene: -
abundance: many
v_gene: TRBV5-1

CDR3nt: TGTGCCAGCAGCCGTCCGACGGGGTCACTTAACACTGAAGCTTTCTTT
CDR3aa: CASSRPTGSLNTEAFF
j_gene: TRBJ1-1
d_gene: -
abundance: few
v_gene: TRBV14

CDR3nt: TGCGCCAGCAGCCTCGGGACAGGCGACTTTATGAACACTGAAGCTTTCTTT
CDR3aa: CASSLGTGDFMNTEAFF
j_gene: TRBJ1-1
d_gene: TRBD1
abundance: many
v_gene: TRBV5-1

CDR3nt: TGTGCCAGCAGCTTAGCGATGGGATCCGGGGAGCTGTTTTTT
CDR3aa: CASSLAMGSGELFF
j_gene: TRBJ2-2
d_gene: -
abundance: many
v_gene: TRBV7-6

CDR3nt: TGTGCCACCAGTGACCCCGGCCGGAATGAGCAGTTCTTC
CDR3aa: CATSDPGRNEQFF
j_gene: TRBJ2-1
d_gene: -
abundance: many
v_gene: TRBV24-1

CDR3nt: TGTGCCAGCAGCGTAGGGACTACCCAAGAGACCCAGTACTTC
CDR3aa: CASSVGTTQETQYF
j_gene: TRBJ2-5
d_gene: -
abundance: many
v_gene: TRBV9

CDR3nt: TGCAGTGCTACGTCAAGGGAAGGGATGAAGACCCAGTACTTC
CDR3aa: CSATSREGMKTQYF
j_gene: TRBJ2-5
d_gene: -
abundance: many
v_gene: TRBV20-1

CDR3nt: TGTGCCAGCACCCTAATCCCGGGCCCTAACTATGGCTACACCTTC
CDR3aa: CASTLIPGPNYGYTF
j_gene: TRBJ1-2
d_gene: -
abundance: many
v_gene: TRBV9